This is a list of T cell receptor beta chains from one sample in a study of blood T cells in healthy people across ages. TCRdb processed the 5' RACE reads anew with MiXCR; each CDR3 protein has one entry. The sample lists roughly 650,000 distinct CDR3 sequences; approximately 30% were seen once. The material sequenced was blood. Source of these receptors: an elderly woman in good health. Both conserved end residues are part of each CDR3. The order of the fields is CDR3 DNA, CDR3 protein, D gene, CDR3 length, V gene, clone size, J gene. A D gene is named only where the DNA matches it firmly. Where a row states a size, it is once, few, many or the class of an expanded clone; other rows omit it.

TGTGCCAGCAGTCCGTCCGGACGGGGGTTTTCGCGGTCACCCCTCCACTTT CASSPSGRGFSRSPLHF . 17 TRBV28 many TRBJ1-6
TGCAGTGCTAGCCCGGGACTAGCGGTTAGGAATGAGCAGTTCTTC CSASPGLAVRNEQFF TRBD2 15 TRBV20-1 many TRBJ2-1
TGTGCCAGCAGTGCCGTCAGGGAAGAGACCCAGTACTTC CASSAVREETQYF . 13 TRBV2 many TRBJ2-5
TGTGCCAGCAGCCAAGATGGGAGACAGTTACCGACTGAAGCTTTCTTT CASSQDGRQLPTEAFF . 16 TRBV3-1 few TRBJ1-1
TGTGCCAGCTCGAGGACGGGCGTTATCAATCAGCCCCAGCATTTT CASSRTGVINQPQHF . 15 TRBV28 . TRBJ1-5
TGTGCCAGCAGTTACGGAGCGGCCTCCTACAATGAGCAGTTCTTC CASSYGAASYNEQFF . 15 TRBV6-2/TRBV6-3 . TRBJ2-1
TGTGCCAGCAGTGCAGGACTAGCGGTTACCTACGAGCAGTACTTC CASSAGLAVTYEQYF TRBD2 15 TRBV12-3/TRBV12-4 . TRBJ2-7
TGTGCCAGCAGCAAAAGGAATATAAGACAGGGAGGGCCTCTAGCTTTCTTT CASSKRNIRQGGPLAFF . 17 TRBV21-1 . TRBJ1-1
TGTGCCAGCAGCTTATACGGCGCGGGGCCTAATGAAAAACGGTTTTTT CASSLYGAGPNEKRFF . 16 TRBV7-8 . TRBJ1-4
TGCGCCAGCAGCTTGGGTGGGGTCGGCACCTACAATGAGCAGTTCTTC CASSLGGVGTYNEQFF . 16 TRBV5-1 many TRBJ2-1
TGTGCCAGCTCACCGAAGTTGGGGGTGGGCACTGAAGCTTTCTTT CASSPKLGVGTEAFF . 15 TRBV18 many TRBJ1-1
TGTGCCAGCAGCCCCTACCAGGAAATAGACGAGCAGTACTTC CASSPYQEIDEQYF . 14 TRBV9 . TRBJ2-7
TGTGCCAGCAGCCCCAATATACTCGAGCAGTTCTTC CASSPNILEQFF . 12 TRBV7-9 . TRBJ2-1
TGTGCCAGCAGTTACGACAGTAACTATGGCTACACCTTC CASSYDSNYGYTF . 13 TRBV7-2 many TRBJ1-2
TGTGCCAGCAGCTTAGGCGCTAGCGGGAGTAGTACAGATACGCAGTATTTT CASSLGASGSSTDTQYF TRBD2 17 TRBV12-3/TRBV12-4 once TRBJ2-3
TGTGCCATCAGGTCACAGGGGGCAAGCGCCAAGCAGTATTTT CAIRSQGASAKQYF TRBD1 14 TRBV10-3 many TRBJ2-3
TGTGCCAGCAGTTTACTTCGGTCAGTTAGCAATCAGCCCCAGCATTTT CASSLLRSVSNQPQHF . 16 TRBV28 once TRBJ1-5
TGCAGTGCTGTACAGGGGGCCAACACCTACGAGCAGTACTTC CSAVQGANTYEQYF TRBD1 14 TRBV20-1 many TRBJ2-7
TGTGCCAGCAGCATGGGGACTAATGAAAAACTGTTTTTT CASSMGTNEKLFF . 13 TRBV7-9 . TRBJ1-4
TGTGCCAGCAGCCATTTTTCCGACTATGGCTACACCTTC CASSHFSDYGYTF . 13 TRBV7-9 . TRBJ1-2
TGTGCCAGCAGAGAACGAGGGGGCTTCGGTGAGCAGTTCTTC CASRERGGFGEQFF TRBD1 14 TRBV6-5 many TRBJ2-1
TGCAGTGCTAGAGATCGAACAGGGTACACTGAAGCTTTCTTT CSARDRTGYTEAFF . 14 TRBV20-1 . TRBJ1-1
TGTGCCAGCAGCTTACCTGCGGGGGGGCCTGGGGATACGCAGTATTTT CASSLPAGGPGDTQYF TRBD2 16 TRBV7-2 . TRBJ2-3
TGTGCTAGTGGTTTGCTGGCGGGGGACGAGCAGTACTTC CASGLLAGDEQYF TRBD2 13 TRBV12-5 . TRBJ2-7
TGTGCCAGCAGCGTGACCCGGGACAGCTCCTACAATGAGCAGTTCTTC CASSVTRDSSYNEQFF TRBD1 16 TRBV9 . TRBJ2-1
TGCGCCAGCAGCCAACTGACAGGGCGCTACGAGCAGTACTTC CASSQLTGRYEQYF TRBD1 14 TRBV4-3 many TRBJ2-7
TGCGCCAGCAGCCCCCATGCGGGGAACGAGCAGTACTTC CASSPHAGNEQYF . 13 TRBV5-1 few TRBJ2-7
TGTGCCAGCAGCCAAGATTCTAGCGGGGTATTTCCCTACGAGCAGTACTTC CASSQDSSGVFPYEQYF TRBD2 17 TRBV4-2 many TRBJ2-7
TGCAGTGCTTACCTAGCGGGAGAGCTCACCTACGAGCAGTACTTC CSAYLAGELTYEQYF TRBD2 15 TRBV20-1 . TRBJ2-7
TGTGCCAGCAGTGCGGCGGGAGAGGGTGAGCAGTTCTTC CASSAAGEGEQFF TRBD2 13 TRBV2 once TRBJ2-1
TGTGCCAGCCACCGACAGACCGATTCACCCCTCCACTTT CASHRQTDSPLHF . 13 TRBV6-2/TRBV6-3 . TRBJ1-6
TGTGCCAGCAGCCTAAACGGGGCAGCTAATCTGAAATACGAGCAGTACTTC CASSLNGAANLKYEQYF . 17 TRBV27 many TRBJ2-7
TGTGCCAGCAGCTTGAGGGCCGAATCCAATCAGCCCCAGCATTTT CASSLRAESNQPQHF . 15 TRBV5-5 many TRBJ1-5
TGCAGTGCTAGAGATCAAGGTCCAGATACGCAGTATTTT CSARDQGPDTQYF . 13 TRBV20-1 . TRBJ2-3
TGTGCCAGCAGCCTAAGTAGGGGGGAGAATGAGCAGTTCTTC CASSLSRGENEQFF . 14 TRBV7-2 many TRBJ2-1
TGTGCCAGCAGCTTGGACCTCCGGGACCAGTACTTC CASSLDLRDQYF . 12 TRBV5-4 . TRBJ2-5
TGTGCCAGCAGTGCCTCCGGGACAGGGGGTGGCTACACCTTC CASSASGTGGGYTF TRBD1 14 TRBV6-1 . TRBJ1-2
TGTGCCGCTCGGGGGGCGGTCGAAAAACTGTTTTTT CAARGAVEKLFF . 12 TRBV2 . TRBJ1-4
TGTGCCTGGAGTCGGGGGGAGGACGAGCAGTACTTC CAWSRGEDEQYF TRBD2 12 TRBV30 . TRBJ2-7
TGTGCCAGCAGTTGGGCTAGCGGGGGGGTCTTTGATACGCAGTATTTT CASSWASGGVFDTQYF TRBD2 16 TRBV12-3/TRBV12-4 many TRBJ2-3
TGCGCCAGCAGCCAAGATCGTGTAGGGGGGAACAATGGGCAGTTCTTC CASSQDRVGGNNGQFF . 16 TRBV4-3 . TRBJ2-1
TGCGCCAGCAGCCAAGAGGGGGGAAAGACAGATACGCAGTATTTT CASSQEGGKTDTQYF . 15 TRBV4-1 many TRBJ2-3
TGCGCCAGCAGCTGGAGACAGGGGGCGGAAGGCTACACCTTC CASSWRQGAEGYTF TRBD1 14 TRBV5-1 many TRBJ1-2
TGTGCCATCAGTGAGTGGTCCCAGGGAGGGGATGGCTACACCTTC CAISEWSQGGDGYTF . 15 TRBV10-3 . TRBJ1-2
TGTGCCAGCAGTTTTAGCGGGGGGGCCGAAGAGCAGTTCTTC CASSFSGGAEEQFF TRBD2 14 TRBV12-3/TRBV12-4 many TRBJ2-1
TGCGCCAGCAGCTTGCGGCAGGGGCAAGGCACCGGGGAGCTGTTTTTT CASSLRQGQGTGELFF . 16 TRBV5-1 few TRBJ2-2
TGTGCCTGGACAGGGGCACGGAACACAGATACGCAGTATTTT CAWTGARNTDTQYF . 14 TRBV30 . TRBJ2-3
TGTGCCACCAGCAGAGATTTGGGGTACGAGGTCGACTCACCCCTCCACTTT CATSRDLGYEVDSPLHF . 17 TRBV15 many TRBJ1-6
TGCGCCAGCAGTCAGACATCCAGGAGCTCTGGGGCCAACGTCCTGACTTTC CASSQTSRSSGANVLTF . 17 TRBV4-1 . TRBJ2-6